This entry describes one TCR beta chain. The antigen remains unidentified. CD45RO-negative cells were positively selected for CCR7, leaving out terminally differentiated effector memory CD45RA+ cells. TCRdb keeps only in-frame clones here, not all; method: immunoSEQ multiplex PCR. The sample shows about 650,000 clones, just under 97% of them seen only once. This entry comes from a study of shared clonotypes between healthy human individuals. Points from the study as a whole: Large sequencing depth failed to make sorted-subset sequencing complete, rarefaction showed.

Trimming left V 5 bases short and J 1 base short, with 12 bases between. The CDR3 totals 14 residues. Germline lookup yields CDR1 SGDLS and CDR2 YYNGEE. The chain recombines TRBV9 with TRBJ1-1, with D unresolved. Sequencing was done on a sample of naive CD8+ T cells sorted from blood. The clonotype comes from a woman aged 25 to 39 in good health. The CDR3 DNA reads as TGTGCCAGCAGTTCACAGCCGGGGAACACTGAAGCTTTCTTT. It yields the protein CASSSQPGNTEAFF.